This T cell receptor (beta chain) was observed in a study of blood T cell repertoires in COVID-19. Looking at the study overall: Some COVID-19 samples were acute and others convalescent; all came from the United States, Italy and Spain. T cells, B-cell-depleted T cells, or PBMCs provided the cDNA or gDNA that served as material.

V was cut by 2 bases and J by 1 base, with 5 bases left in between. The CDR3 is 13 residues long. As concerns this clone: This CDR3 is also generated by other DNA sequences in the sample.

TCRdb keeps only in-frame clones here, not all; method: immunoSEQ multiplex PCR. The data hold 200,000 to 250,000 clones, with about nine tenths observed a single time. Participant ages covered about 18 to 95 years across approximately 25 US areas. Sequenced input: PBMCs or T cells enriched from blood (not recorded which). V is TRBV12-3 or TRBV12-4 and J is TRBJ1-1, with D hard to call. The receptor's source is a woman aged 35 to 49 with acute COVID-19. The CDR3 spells CASSLTANTEAFF. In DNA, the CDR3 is TGTGCCAGCAGTTTAACAGCGAACACTGAAGCTTTCTTT.